A single sample is the source of the 19 T cell receptor beta chains below, sequenced in a study of T cells in Graves' hyperthyroidism and ophthalmopathy. TCR beta CDR3 sequences were amplified from RNA transcripts. The HTBI primer set was used in a first-round RT-PCR of the TCR CDR3. TCRdb called the multiplex PCR reads again in MiXCR, with one record for every CDR3 protein. In the table there are about 420,000 distinct CDR3 sequences, approximately 15% of which are singletons. The sequenced sample was blood. These receptors were collected from a woman between 18 and 29 years old with Graves' hyperthyroidism.

This clonotype has at least ten counts. This chain joins TRBV30 and TRBJ2-2, with unresolved D. Per the germline V gene, CDR1 is GTSNPN and CDR2 is SVGIG (reference sequence). There are 13 residues in the CDR3. V was pared by 1 base and J by 4 bases, with 7 bases between. CDR3 coding DNA: TGTGCCTGGAGTGGGCTGGGCACCGGGGAGCTGTTTTTT. This encodes CAWSGLGTGELFF.

This clonotype was observed many times. This chain connects TRBV9 to TRBJ2-7, with D perhaps TRBD2 (5 bases). Deletions cut 4 bases from V and 5 bases from J, with 13 bases between. The CDR3 loop spans 13 amino acids. Per the germline V gene, CDR1 is SGDLS and CDR2 is YYNGEE. This CDR3 is CASSPHDGNEQYF. CDR3 nucleotides: TGTGCCAGCAGCCCACACGACGGGAACGAGCAGTACTTC.

This clonotype has at least ten counts. CDR3 DNA: TGTGCCAGCAGCGTAGGGTCAGGCTATGGCTACACCTTC. Translated, it gives CASSVGSGYGYTF. The chain is built from TRBV9 and TRBJ1-2; D is unresolved. Trimming took off 0 bases at V and 4 bases at J, with 7 bases between the two ends. CDR3 size: 13 residues. The germline V gene encodes CDR1 SGDLS and CDR2 YYNGEE.

Only one count was recorded for this clonotype. The rearrangement links TRBV20-1 to TRBJ1-1, with 10 bases matching TRBD1. This CDR3 comprises 13 residues. Trimming at V came to 6 bases and at J to 7 bases, leaving 8 bases not matched to a gene. Germline lookup yields CDR1 DFQATT and CDR2 SNEGSKA (reference sequence). CDR3: CSAIDDRGLEAFF. CDR3 sequence (DNA): TGCAGTGCCATAGATGACAGGGGGCTTGAAGCTTTCTTT.

This clonotype has a count of ten or more. The genes are TRBV12-3 or TRBV12-4 and TRBJ2-3; no reliable D call. This CDR3 is built from 15 residues. Deletions cut 3 bases from V and 2 bases from J, with 12 bases between. This chain's CDR3 is CASSLGPLPTDTQYF. The CDR3 DNA follows: TGTGCCAGCAGTTTGGGCCCGCTACCCACAGATACGCAGTATTTT.

J is TRBJ1-2 and V is TRBV4-2; D is possibly TRBD1 (5 bases). Looked up from germline, CDR1 is LGHNA and CDR2 is YNFKEQ. The CDR3 contains 15 residues. Trimming removed 6 bases at V and 3 bases at J, with 17 bases between. In nucleotides, the CDR3 is TGTGCCAGCAGTTCCCCCCGGGACGCGTACTATGGCTACACCTTC. Translating it yields CASSSPRDAYYGYTF.

This clonotype came up a few times. J is TRBJ1-4 and V is TRBV5-1, with 9 bases fitting TRBD1. CDR3 length equals 14 residues. V was pared by 4 bases and J by 8 bases, with 6 bases of the junction left unmatched. Germline V lookup: CDR1 SGHRS, CDR2 YFSETQ. The CDR3 sequence: CASSPRGQGEKLFF. CDR3 nucleotides: TGCGCCAGCAGCCCCCGAGGACAGGGGGAAAAACTGTTTTTT.

The sample holds many counts of this clonotype. The CDR3 reads CASIGRDRTDTQYF. The CDR3 DNA reads TGTGCCAGCATAGGACGGGATCGCACAGATACGCAGTATTTT. The chain recombines TRBV7-6 with TRBJ2-3; D might be TRBD2 (5 bases). CDR1 is SGHVS, CDR2 FNYEAQ, per germline. This CDR3 is 14 amino acids long. V was cut by 7 bases and J by 1 base, with 12 bases left in between.

The V and J genes are TRBV5-1 and TRBJ2-7; 12 bases align to TRBD2. There are 16 residues in the CDR3. J lost 3 bases, V lost 4 bases, and 8 bases had no gene match. Germline V lookup: CDR1 SGHRS, CDR2 YFSETQ. The CDR3 region has the DNA TGCGCCAGCAGCCGCACCGGGACTAGCGGGCACTACGAGCAGTACTTC. This gives the protein CASSRTGTSGHYEQYF.

The genes are TRBV30 and TRBJ1-2; the D is unclear. Between the trimmed V and J ends, which lost 3 bases and 7 bases, there was a span of 12 bases. Germline V gene data show CDR1 as GTSNPN and CDR2 as SVGIG (reference sequence). The CDR3 has 12 residues. CDR3 loop: CAWSHGSLGYTF. The CDR3 nucleotides are TGTGCCTGGAGCCACGGGAGCCTTGGCTACACCTTC. Supplemented by reference TRBV30 and TRBJ1-2, the full variable domain reads SQTIHQWPATLVQPVGSPLSLECTVEGTSNPNLYWYRQAAGRGLQLLFYSVGIGQISSEVPQNLSASRPQDRQFILSSKKLLLSDSGFYLCAWSHGSLGYTFGSGTRLTVV.

This clonotype appeared many times. V usage is TRBV20-1 and J usage is TRBJ1-2; the D is unclear. This CDR3 spans 13 amino acids. Looked up from germline, CDR1 is DFQATT and CDR2 is SNEGSKA (reference sequence). V was cut by 3 bases and J by 3 bases, with 11 bases left in between. The DNA of the CDR3 is TGCAGTGCTAGTCCCCCCTTTGACTATGGCTACACCTTC. Its protein is CSASPPFDYGYTF.

The J gene is TRBJ1-6, the V gene TRBV5-5, with TRBD1 matching over 9 bases. The germline V gene has CDR1 SGHKS and CDR2 YYEKEE (reference sequence). The CDR3 extends over 14 amino acids. The trim removed 4 bases at V and 10 bases at J, leaving 6 bases unmatched. CDR3 DNA sequence: TGTGCCAGCAGCCGCCGGGACAGGGAGTCACCCCTCCACTTT. Translated: CASSRRDRESPLHF.

This clonotype is a singleton in its sample. This chain uses TRBV2 with TRBJ2-7, with D perhaps TRBD1 (6 bases). The V gene's germline CDR1 is SNHLY and CDR2 FYNNEI. The CDR3 extends over 15 amino acids. V was cut by 5 bases and J by 4 bases, with 18 bases left in between. This CDR3 is CASSPRPTGVYEQYF. In nucleotides, the CDR3 is TGTGCCAGCAGTCCCCGACCGACAGGCGTTTACGAGCAGTACTTC.

This clonotype was seen ten or more times. The rearrangement uses TRBV5-8 and TRBJ2-7; D uncertain. CDR3 length: 13 amino acids. Germline V gives CDR1 SGHTS, CDR2 YDEGEE. V was shortened by 4 bases and J by 0 bases, with 8 bases between the two germline ends. CDR3 sequence reads: CASSLSHSYEQYF. DNA of the CDR3: TGTGCCAGCAGCCTTAGCCACTCCTACGAGCAGTACTTC.

This clonotype was recorded at least ten times. The chain couples TRBV6-6 to TRBJ1-2, with 7 bases lining up with TRBD1. V lost 2 bases and J lost 4; bases outside the gene matches: 13. The CDR3 is 17 residues long. Germline loops: CDR1 MNHNY, CDR2 SVGAGI (reference sequence). DNA of the CDR3: TGTGCCAGCAGTTACCTTCCCCAGGGACAGCTTTTCTATGGCTACACCTTC. It yields the protein CASSYLPQGQLFYGYTF.

This clonotype was found many times. The J gene is TRBJ2-3, the V gene TRBV20-1; the D is unclear. The CDR3 length is 12 residues. V shed 2 bases and J shed 6 bases, with 9 bases lying between them. Germline V gene lookup returns CDR1 DFQATT and CDR2 SNEGSKA (reference sequence). The CDR3 sequence is CSARSQGDTQYF. The CDR3 nucleotides are TGCAGTGCTAGATCGCAAGGGGATACGCAGTATTTT.

This clonotype was counted at least ten times. The chain has TRBV13 and TRBJ2-7; 7 nucleotides line up with TRBD1. J gave up 3 bases and V 5 bases, and 7 bases lay outside the gene matches. Per germline, CDR1 PRHDT and CDR2 FYEKMQ (reference sequence). The CDR3 spans 14 residues. For the CDR3, the DNA is TGTGCCAGCAGCCCCTCGGGACAGCTCTACGAGCAGTACTTC. This gives the protein CASSPSGQLYEQYF.

This sequence joins TRBV29-1 and TRBJ2-3, with 7 bases aligning to TRBD2. Germline V gene lookup returns CDR1 SQVTM and CDR2 ANQGSEA. The CDR3 loop spans 14 amino acids. Unmatched junction bases numbered 9, after V lost 3 bases and J lost 6 bases. The CDR3 loop reads CSVDGGRAQDTQYF. Here the CDR3 DNA reads TGCAGCGTTGATGGGGGGAGGGCCCAGGATACGCAGTATTTT.

This clonotype was counted between two and nine times. The J gene is TRBJ1-4, the V gene TRBV6-6; maybe TRBD1 (6 bases). The V end lost 0 bases, the J end lost 4 bases, and 12 bases lay between the germline ends. Germline V gene lookup returns CDR1 MNHNY and CDR2 SVGAGI (reference sequence). This CDR3 is 16 amino acids long. The CDR3, as DNA: TGTGCCAGCAGTTACTCATTTCCGGACAGTAATGAAAAACTGTTTTTT. Protein product: CASSYSFPDSNEKLFF.